This T cell receptor beta chain was identified during a study of T cell repertoires in cytomegalovirus infection. About the study: TCR beta signatures that were public indicated CMV infection and matching HLA type. Study results and limitations: The ex vivo response was dominated by HLA-C-restricted CMV-specific TCR beta clonotypes.

A word on this clonotype: The antigen remains unidentified.

The junction had 6 bases not matched to a gene; V was cut back by 3 bases and J by 3 bases. Germline assignment: CDR1 LNHDA and CDR2 SQIVND (reference sequence). This CDR3 contains 16 residues. TCRdb reanalysed the reads using MiXCR and keeps one entry per CDR3 protein. Among 200,000 to 300,000 distinct CDR3 sequences, approximately 8.3% were seen once, and the ten largest hold about 15%. The V call is TRBV19, the J call TRBJ1-5; 9 bases fit TRBD1. Specimen: PBMCs. The clonotype was recovered from a human donor in good health (CMV status not recorded). Some clones in this sample may be carry-over from other donors' samples. DNA of the CDR3: TGTGCCAGTAGTATCGACAGGGGGGACCCCAATCAGCCCCAGCATTTT. Translated: CASSIDRGDPNQPQHF.